The T cell receptor beta chain described here comes from a study of blood T cell repertoires in COVID-19. Overall study: Sources were T cells, B-cell-depleted T cells, or PBMCs; the material itself was cDNA or gDNA.

V lost 0 bases and J lost 6, with 11 bases in between. The CDR3 runs to 15 residues. In germline, CDR1 is SEHNR, CDR2 FQNEAQ (reference sequence). In the original processing: Reference gene primer amplification gave nucleated cell count estimates. Repertoires were generated with immunoSEQ multiplex PCR, while TCRdb's copy carries only in-frame clones and drops some. V and J calls and clone size are as listed in that table; D and trimming were resolved from the DNA. The table lists about 160,000 clones, 84% of them singletons, with 11% to 15% in the top ten. Sequencing input: peripheral blood. J is TRBJ1-4 and V is TRBV7-9, with D uncertain. This receptor was obtained from a man aged 18 to 35 with active or convalescent COVID-19. This chain's CDR3 is CASSLARPKHEKLFF. The CDR3 DNA reads TGTGCCAGCAGCTTAGCGCGGCCTAAACATGAAAAACTGTTTTTT.